This T cell receptor (beta chain) was captured by sequencing in a study of a mutant IDH1 vaccine in newly diagnosed glioma. A word on this clone: What it recognizes is unknown.

Time point given: baseline, week 1 (first vaccination visit). Treatment denoted: pre-vaccination baseline after standard-of-care therapy. The CDR3 sequence is 11 residues long. CDR1 and CDR2 (germline): LNHDA, SQIVND (reference sequence). The V and J ends lost 10 bases and 4 bases respectively, with 8 bases between them. Measured with immunoSEQ multiplex PCR; TCRdb has only the in-frame clones, and not every one. The table has fewer than 50,000 clones, about 78% seen once. Study observations and caveats: Vaccine-induced responses were seen in 93.3% of patients, spanning several MHC alleles.

This chain uses TRBV19 with TRBJ2-1; D gene unclear. Sequencing used PBMCs, obtained from a glioma patient treated with radiotherapy, temozolomide or both. This receptor was obtained from a man between 35 and 55 years old with glioma. Some clones in this sample may be carry-over from other donors' samples. The CDR3 here is CATQRYNEQFF. The DNA of the CDR3 is TGTGCCACCCAGAGATACAATGAGCAGTTCTTC.